Presented here are 13 T cell receptor beta chains from one specimen sequenced in a study of glioma-infiltrating T cells after dendritic cell vaccination. TCRdb keeps only in-frame clones here, not all; method: immunoSEQ multiplex PCR. The table shows 100,000 or so clones, with over 75% occurring only once. Sequenced material: blood, taken before dendritic cell vaccination. The source is a human donor with glioblastoma.

On this clone: This sample also contains other DNA sequences that code for the same CDR3. The J gene is TRBJ2-7, the V gene TRBV19; D unclear. The CDR3 extends over 11 amino acids. V dropped 8 bases and J dropped 4 bases, with 9 bases sitting between them. Germline values: CDR1 LNHDA, CDR2 SQIVND (reference sequence). The CDR3 is CASGSTYEQYF. CDR3 sequence (DNA): TGTGCCAGTGGATCGACATACGAGCAGTACTTC.

J is TRBJ2-7 and V is TRBV27; D is possibly TRBD1 (7 bases). The germline V gene has CDR1 MNHEY and CDR2 SMNVEV (reference sequence). V was pared by 4 bases and J by 2 bases, with 12 bases between. The CDR3 runs 14 residues. CDR3 protein: CASSSGGLPYEQYF. The CDR3, as DNA: TGTGCCAGCAGTTCAGGGGGGCTGCCCTACGAGCAGTACTTC.

J is TRBJ2-4 and V is TRBV18, with 8 bases fitting TRBD2. The J segment lost 5 bases and the V segment lost 2 bases, leaving 5 bases of the junction unmatched. The CDR3 length is 15 residues. The germline gives CDR1 KGHSH, CDR2 LQKENI. This CDR3 reads CASSPGLAAENIQYF. The CDR3 DNA follows: TGTGCCAGCTCACCAGGACTAGCTGCCGAAAACATTCAGTACTTC.

The rearrangement joins TRBV5-5 to TRBJ2-7; 8 bases align to TRBD1. In germline, CDR1 is SGHKS, CDR2 YYEKEE (reference sequence). This CDR3 is 14 amino acids long. Trimming at V came to 0 bases and at J to 5 bases, leaving 4 bases not matched to a gene. CDR3 protein: CASSLGTGSDEQYF. The CDR3 coding sequence is TGTGCCAGCAGCTTGGGGACAGGGTCGGACGAGCAGTACTTC.

The chain links TRBV7-2 to TRBJ2-2; 8 bases fit TRBD1. Germline V gene lookup returns CDR1 SGHTA and CDR2 FQGNSA. The CDR3 is 15 amino acids. V lost 4 bases and J lost 5; bases outside the gene matches: 6. The DNA for the CDR3 is TGTGCCAGCAGCTCGGACAGGGTTTTGACCGGGGAGCTGTTTTTT. The encoded protein is CASSSDRVLTGELFF.

The V and J genes are TRBV9 and TRBJ2-1, with TRBD2 identical over 9 bases. Looked up from germline, CDR1 is SGDLS and CDR2 is YYNGEE. V lost 0 bases and J lost 6; bases outside the gene matches: 7. The CDR3 sequence is 16 residues long. This CDR3 reads CASSVGRRGGGNEQFF. The CDR3 DNA sequence: TGTGCCAGCAGCGTAGGTAGGCGGGGGGGTGGCAATGAGCAGTTCTTC.

The V and J genes are TRBV30 and TRBJ2-7; D is possibly TRBD1 (6 bases). Germline V lookup: CDR1 GTSNPN, CDR2 SVGIG (reference sequence). This CDR3 contains 14 residues. V was shortened by 2 bases and J by 2 bases, with 13 bases between the two germline ends. As DNA, the CDR3 is TGTGCCTGGAGTTCCCTCGACAGGCCCTACGAGCAGTACTTC. It encodes CAWSSLDRPYEQYF.

The rearrangement joins TRBV7-8 to TRBJ1-4; possible D gene TRBD1, 6 bases. Germline assignment: CDR1 SGHVS and CDR2 FQNEAQ. The ends were cut back, 1 base at V and 8 bases at J, with 17 bases in the middle. The CDR3 is made up of 16 amino acids. CDR3 protein: CASSLEGHLVGEKLFF. CDR3 nucleotide sequence: TGTGCCAGCAGCTTAGAGGGACACTTGGTTGGGGAAAAACTGTTTTTT.

This clone was seen only once. This chain uses TRBV5-1 with TRBJ1-6, with TRBD1 matching over 10 bases. Trimming took 4 bases from V and 8 from J; bases not matched to a gene: 3. The germline V gene has CDR1 SGHRS and CDR2 YFSETQ. The CDR3 runs to 14 residues. The CDR3 coding sequence is TGCGCCAGCAGCCTAGGACAGGGGGATTCACCCCTCCACTTT. It translates to CASSLGQGDSPLHF.

V is TRBV2 and J is TRBJ2-5, with a weak D call TRBD1 (6 bases). The germline V gene encodes CDR1 SNHLY and CDR2 FYNNEI. There are 13 residues in the CDR3. V lost 7 bases to trimming and J lost 5 bases, with 14 bases between them. CDR3 amino acids: CASTLDSGETQYF. CDR3 in DNA: TGTGCCAGCACCTTGGACAGTGGGGAGACCCAGTACTTC.

The CDR3 reads CASSRPGGNQPQHF. The CDR3 DNA reads as TGTGCCAGCAGCCGCCCCGGGGGCAATCAGCCCCAGCATTTT. V is TRBV6-1 and J is TRBJ1-5, with D hard to call. Germline CDR1 reads MNHNS; CDR2 reads SASEGT. V lost 6 bases and J lost 2, with 11 bases in between. The CDR3 is made up of 14 amino acids.

The chain recombines TRBV4-1 with TRBJ1-2; 7 bases line up with TRBD1. This CDR3 is built from 13 residues. V lost 4 bases, J lost 6 bases, and 5 bases stayed unmatched. The germline CDR1 and CDR2 sequences are MGHRA and YSYEKL. CDR3 loop: CASSPWTGNGYTF. The CDR3 DNA follows: TGCGCCAGCAGCCCATGGACAGGCAATGGCTACACCTTC.

CDR3 loop: CASSSGDHLQETQYF. The CDR3 nucleotides are TGCGCCAGCAGCTCGGGGGACCACCTCCAAGAGACCCAGTACTTC. The chain has TRBV5-1 and TRBJ2-5; D perhaps matches TRBD2 (6 bases). Germline V gene lookup returns CDR1 SGHRS and CDR2 YFSETQ. V was trimmed by 3 bases and J by 1 base, leaving 13 bases between them. The CDR3 contains 15 residues. The full variable domain, its missing parts supplied by reference TRBV5-1 and TRBJ2-5, is KAGVTQTPRYLIKTRGQQVTLSCSPISGHRSVSWYQQTPGQGLQFLFEYFSETQRNKGNFPGRFSGRQFSNSRSEMNVSTLELGDSALYLCASSSGDHLQETQYFGPGTRLLVL.